This TCR beta chain was observed in a study of Ad26.COV2.S vaccination and SARS-CoV-2 variants. There are 14 residues in the CDR3. The V end was cut by 0 bases, the J end by 13 bases, with 16 bases between. Germline assignment: CDR1 LGHDT and CDR2 YNNKEL (reference sequence). Treatment defined: roughly 19 received Ad26.COV2.S at low or high dose, single or two shots; 5 received placebo; per-sample allocation not given. Specimens were obtained on day 63 following the first vaccine or placebo injection. Generated by immunoSEQ multiplex PCR, the TCRdb table keeps only in-frame clones and is missing some. The sample records fewer than 800,000 clones, around 89% being singletons.

The receptor's source is a person aged 18-65 years who received the Ad26.COV2.S COVID-19 vaccine or a placebo. The chain links TRBV3-1 (or the pseudogene TRBV3-2) to TRBJ2-1; D is unclear. The sample was peripheral blood, taken in a trial of Ad26.COV2.S vaccine versus placebo. CDR3 nucleotide sequence: TGTGCCAGCAGCCAAGAGGCTATCCCCCGCCTCCAGTTCTTC. Protein: CASSQEAIPRLQFF.